This T cell receptor (beta chain) stems from a study of early T cells in non-severe SARS-CoV-2 infection. This clonotype was observed at least ten times. A single record per CDR3 protein comes from TCRdb applying MiXCR to the 5' RACE reads. Here the sample spans fewer than 50,000 distinct CDR3 sequences, roughly 4% being singletons. The receptor comes from an adult who was a healthcare worker with PCR-confirmed SARS-CoV-2 infection or an uninfected control (not recorded which). The sample comprised whole blood.

The CDR3 here is CASGLGLAGGTDTQYF. DNA for the CDR3: TGTGCTAGTGGTCTAGGACTAGCGGGGGGCACAGATACGCAGTATTTT. V and J are TRBV12-5 and TRBJ2-3; 13 nucleotides line up with TRBD2. CDR1 LGHNT and CDR2 FRNRAP come from the germline V gene. After removal of 5 bases from V and 1 base from J, the junction contained 3 bases not matched to a gene. This CDR3 spans 16 amino acids.